This T cell receptor beta chain came from a study of cytomegalovirus exposure and HLA in healthy donors. Germline V gene lookup returns CDR1 SEHNR and CDR2 FQNEAQ (reference sequence). This CDR3 is built from 13 residues. With 5 bases clipped from V and 8 bases from J, the junction kept 8 bases outside the gene matches. This clone has just one count. Donors consisted of healthy bone marrow donors. The PCR had 60 Vbeta and 13 Jbeta primers. TCRdb's copy holds only in-frame clones and misses some; the assay was immunoSEQ multiplex PCR. The sample lists about 210,000 clones; around 79% were seen once. J is TRBJ1-2 and V is TRBV7-9; 7 bases agree with TRBD1. This receptor was taken from a male donor in good health and CMV-seronegative. Sequenced input: PBMCs. Here the CDR3 DNA reads TGTGCCAGCAGCCCGCGGGACAGACGGGGCTACACCTTC. Encoded protein: CASSPRDRRGYTF. The complete variable domain, with remaining parts taken from reference TRBV7-9 and TRBJ1-2, reads DTGVSQNPRHKITKRGQNVTFRCDPISEHNRLYWYRQTLGQGPEFLTYFQNEAQLEKSRLLSDRFSAERPKGSFSTLEIQRTEQGDSAMYLCASSPRDRRGYTFGSGTRLTVV.